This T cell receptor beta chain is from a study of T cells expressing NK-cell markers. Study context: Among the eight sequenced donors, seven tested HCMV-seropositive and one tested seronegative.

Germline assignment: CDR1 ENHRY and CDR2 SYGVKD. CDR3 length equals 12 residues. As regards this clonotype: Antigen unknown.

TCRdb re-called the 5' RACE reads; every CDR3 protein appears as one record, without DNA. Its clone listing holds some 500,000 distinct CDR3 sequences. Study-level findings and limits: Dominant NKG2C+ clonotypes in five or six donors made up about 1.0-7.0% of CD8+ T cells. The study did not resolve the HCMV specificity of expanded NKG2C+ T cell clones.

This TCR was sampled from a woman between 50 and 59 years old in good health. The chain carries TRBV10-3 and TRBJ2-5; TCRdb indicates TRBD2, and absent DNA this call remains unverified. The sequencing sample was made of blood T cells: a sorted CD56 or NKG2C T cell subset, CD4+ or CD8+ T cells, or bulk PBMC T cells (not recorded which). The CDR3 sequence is CATSTSQETQYF.